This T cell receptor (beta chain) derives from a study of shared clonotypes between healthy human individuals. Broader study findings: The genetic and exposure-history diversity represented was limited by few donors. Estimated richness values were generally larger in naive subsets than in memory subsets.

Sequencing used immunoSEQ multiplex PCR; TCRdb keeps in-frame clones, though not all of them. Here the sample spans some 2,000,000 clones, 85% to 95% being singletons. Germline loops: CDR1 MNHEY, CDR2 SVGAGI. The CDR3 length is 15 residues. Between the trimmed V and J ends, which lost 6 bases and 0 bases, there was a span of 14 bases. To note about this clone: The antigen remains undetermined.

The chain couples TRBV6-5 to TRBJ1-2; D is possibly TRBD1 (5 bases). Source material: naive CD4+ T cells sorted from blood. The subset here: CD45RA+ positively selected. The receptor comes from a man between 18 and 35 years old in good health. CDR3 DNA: TGTGCCAGCAGGCCCAGGGAAAGCACTAACTATGGCTACACCTTC. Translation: CASRPRESTNYGYTF.